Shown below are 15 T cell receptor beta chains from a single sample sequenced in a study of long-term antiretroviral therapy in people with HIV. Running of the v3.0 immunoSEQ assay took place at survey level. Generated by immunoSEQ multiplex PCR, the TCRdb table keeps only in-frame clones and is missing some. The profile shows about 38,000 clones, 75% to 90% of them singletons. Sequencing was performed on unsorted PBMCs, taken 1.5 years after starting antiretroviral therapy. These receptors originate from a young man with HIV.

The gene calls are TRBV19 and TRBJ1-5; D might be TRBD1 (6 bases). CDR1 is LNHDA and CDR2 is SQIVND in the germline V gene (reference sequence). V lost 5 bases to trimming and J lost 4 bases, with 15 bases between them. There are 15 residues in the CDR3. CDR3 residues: CASSARGAWNQPQHF. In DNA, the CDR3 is TGTGCCAGTAGTGCGAGGGGGGCTTGGAATCAGCCCCAGCATTTT.

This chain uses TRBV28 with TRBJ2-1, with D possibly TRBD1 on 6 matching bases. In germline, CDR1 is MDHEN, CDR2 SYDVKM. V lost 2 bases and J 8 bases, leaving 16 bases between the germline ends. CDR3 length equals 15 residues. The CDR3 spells CASSLRGLGRDEQFF. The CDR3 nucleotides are TGTGCCAGCAGTTTAAGGGGGTTGGGAAGGGATGAGCAGTTCTTC.

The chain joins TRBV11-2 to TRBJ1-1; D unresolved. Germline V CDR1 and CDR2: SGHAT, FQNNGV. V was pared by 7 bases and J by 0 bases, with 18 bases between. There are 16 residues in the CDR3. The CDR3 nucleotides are TGTGCCAGCAAACGACCACAGATAAGCATGAACACTGAAGCTTTCTTT. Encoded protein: CASKRPQISMNTEAFF.

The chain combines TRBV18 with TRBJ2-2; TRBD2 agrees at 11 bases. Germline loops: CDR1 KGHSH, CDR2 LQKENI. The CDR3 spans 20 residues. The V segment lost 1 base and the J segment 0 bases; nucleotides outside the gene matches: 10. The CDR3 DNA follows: TGTGCCAGCTCACCACGAGGGACAGGGACTAGCGGTACGAACACCGGGGAGCTGTTTTTT. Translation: CASSPRGTGTSGTNTGELFF.

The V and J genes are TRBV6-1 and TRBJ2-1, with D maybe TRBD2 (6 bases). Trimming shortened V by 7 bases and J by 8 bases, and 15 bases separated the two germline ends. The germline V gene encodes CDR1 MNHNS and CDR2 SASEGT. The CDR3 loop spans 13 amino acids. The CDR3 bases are TGTGCCAGCATCCGGGGGAGTTTCGATGAGCAGTTCTTC. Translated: CASIRGSFDEQFF.

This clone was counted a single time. DNA of the CDR3: TGTGCCAGCAGCTCGAACTCAGGGTACCCCTACGAGCAGTACTTC. It specifies CASSSNSGYPYEQYF. The chain has TRBV13 and TRBJ2-7; TRBD1 might be the D (5 bases). Trimming took 4 bases from V and 2 from J, leaving 15 bases between them. Germline V gene data show CDR1 as PRHDT and CDR2 as FYEKMQ (reference sequence). CDR3 size: 15 residues.

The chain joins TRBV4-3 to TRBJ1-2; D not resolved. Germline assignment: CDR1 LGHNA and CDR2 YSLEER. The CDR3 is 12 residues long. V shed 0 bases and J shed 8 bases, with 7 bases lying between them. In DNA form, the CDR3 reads TGCGCCAGCAGCCAAGATGGAGGGGGCTACACCTTC. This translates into CASSQDGGGYTF.

The CDR3 nucleotides read TGTGCCAGCAGCTTAGGAAGGGGGGCCCGCACAGATACGCAGTATTTT. It yields the protein CASSLGRGARTDTQYF. This chain links TRBV11-2 with TRBJ2-3; either TRBD1 or TRBD2 may fit D (6 bases each). This CDR3 spans 16 amino acids. CDR1 is SGHAT, CDR2 FQNNGV, per germline. V lost 1 base and J 1 base, leaving 12 bases between the germline ends. Using reference TRBV11-2 and TRBJ2-3 for the parts outside the CDR3, the full variable domain is EAGVAQSPRYKIIEKRQSVAFWCNPISGHATLYWYQQILGQGPKLLIQFQNNGVVDDSQLPKDRFSAERLKGVDSTLKIQPAKLEDSAVYLCASSLGRGARTDTQYFGPGTRLTVL.

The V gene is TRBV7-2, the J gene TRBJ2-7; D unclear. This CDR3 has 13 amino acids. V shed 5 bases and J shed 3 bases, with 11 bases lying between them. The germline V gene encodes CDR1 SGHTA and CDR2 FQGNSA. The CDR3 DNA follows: TGTGCCAGCAGCCCCGGGCCGTACTACGAGCAGTACTTC. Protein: CASSPGPYYEQYF.

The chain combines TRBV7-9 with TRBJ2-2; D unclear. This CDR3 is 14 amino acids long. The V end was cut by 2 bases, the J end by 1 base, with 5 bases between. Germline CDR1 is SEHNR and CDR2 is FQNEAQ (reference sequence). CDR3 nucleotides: TGTGCCAGCAGCTTAATAGTGAACACCGGGGAGCTGTTTTTT. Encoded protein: CASSLIVNTGELFF.

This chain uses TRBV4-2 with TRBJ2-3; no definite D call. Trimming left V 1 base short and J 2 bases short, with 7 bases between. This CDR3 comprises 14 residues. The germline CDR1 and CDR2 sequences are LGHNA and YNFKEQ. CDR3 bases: TGTGCCAGCAGCCAAGTGGCGGACACAGATACGCAGTATTTT. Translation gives CASSQVADTDTQYF.

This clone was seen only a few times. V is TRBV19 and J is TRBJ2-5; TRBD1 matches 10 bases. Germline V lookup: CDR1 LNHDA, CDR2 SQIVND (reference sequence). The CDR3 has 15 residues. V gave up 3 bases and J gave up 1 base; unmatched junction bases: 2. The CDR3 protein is CASSIGTGVQETQYF. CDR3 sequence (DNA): TGTGCCAGTAGTATCGGGACAGGGGTCCAAGAGACCCAGTACTTC.

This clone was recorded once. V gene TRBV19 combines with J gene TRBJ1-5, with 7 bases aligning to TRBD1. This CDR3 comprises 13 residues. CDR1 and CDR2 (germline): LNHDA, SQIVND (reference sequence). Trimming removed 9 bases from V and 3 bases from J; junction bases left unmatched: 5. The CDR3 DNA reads TGTGCCAGCCAGGGACAGCTCAATCAGCCCCAGCATTTT. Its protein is CASQGQLNQPQHF.

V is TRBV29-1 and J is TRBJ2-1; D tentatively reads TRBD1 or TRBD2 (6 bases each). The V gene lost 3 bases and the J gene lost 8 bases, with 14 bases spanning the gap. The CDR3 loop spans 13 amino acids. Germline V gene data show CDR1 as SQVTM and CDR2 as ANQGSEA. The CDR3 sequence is CSVDWGASDEQFF. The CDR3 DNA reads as TGCAGCGTTGATTGGGGGGCTAGCGATGAGCAGTTCTTC.

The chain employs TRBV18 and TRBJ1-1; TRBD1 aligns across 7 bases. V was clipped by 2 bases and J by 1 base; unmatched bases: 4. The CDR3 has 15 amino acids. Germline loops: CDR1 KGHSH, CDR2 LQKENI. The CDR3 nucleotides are TGTGCCAGCTCACCAAGGGGGACAGAGAACACTGAAGCTTTCTTT. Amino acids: CASSPRGTENTEAFF.